Included here is one T cell receptor (beta chain) sequence, with context. This clone's antigen is unknown. Qualities for individual bases were not recorded, and no much larger clone is one base off. The CDR3 regions of human TCRbeta chains were analyzed by immunosequencing. The authors' analysis ran thus. TCRs in the repertoires were compared against a reference library of SARS-CoV-2-specific TCRs that had been generated with the MIRA antigen-specificity platform. Breadth was defined as the fraction of unique TCRs that were SARS-CoV-2-associated, and depth was defined as the fraction of total T cells that were SARS-CoV-2-associated. Each spike-specific TCR was assigned to its reactive spike region and to a CD4 or CD8 class using the MIRA data. Log10-transformed breadth and depth values were compared by one-way ANOVA with Sidak's multiple comparisons tests. Drawn from immuneACCESS, this table holds only the in-frame rearrangements with V and J called that TCRdb kept. Clones are partly lost; checked studies trace under half to an unresolved V gene and leave the rest unexplained. D and trimming come from the DNA, and the V and J calls and clone size come from that table. The sample table lists around 150,000 clones, about 93% of them with a count of one. About 6.7% of the sample is taken by the ten largest.

This entry is derived from a study of T cell responses to AZD1222 COVID-19 vaccine (dated by TCRdb to the early 2020s). About the study as a whole: TCR sequencing covered 233 trial participants: 200 to 220 given two doses of AZD1222 and 26 given two doses of MenACWY control vaccine. Trial participants were enrolled by age into subgroups of 18-55, 56-69 and 70-plus years, and about 150, 27 and 61 TCR-sequenced participants, respectively, were included in these subgroups. Study-level results and caveats: Most participants were white British and females outnumbered males, and the authors suggested that clonal diversity may have been underestimated. Conclusions about previously exposed vaccinees are limited, since just 5 or 6 AZD1222 recipients were seropositive for SARS-CoV-2 at baseline. Spike-specific TCR breadth and depth rose significantly after two AZD1222 doses compared with day 0 and with MenACWY recipients. Reportedly, close to half of the unique spike-specific TCRs recognized epitopes lying outside the regions that are mutated in the B.1.351 and B.1.1.7 variants. Vaccine-associated CD4 TCRs spanned the whole spike protein, with dominant responses in regions 160-218 and 743-854. Because no day 14 peak-response samples were available, repertoires were characterized only after the peak T cell response. The 56-69-year group was small, and its depth increase did not reach significance, likely because of low power.

The time point label corresponds to: about 28 days (+/-7) after the second vaccine dose. AZD1222 recipients with second doses at about 4 weeks or about 12 weeks were pooled, because spike-specific TCR depth and breadth did not differ between schedules. Vaccinee samples were obtained from the UK trials COV001 and COV002, which included a single-blind randomized controlled phase 2/3 trial of AZD1222 (ChAdOx1 nCoV-19) in healthy adults. For TCRbeta chain sequencing, PBMC samples were collected from trial participants at day 0 and at day 28 after the second dose. CDR1 and CDR2, per the germline V gene, are MNHNS and SASEGT. The V end loses 3 bases and the J end loses 0 bases, and a stretch of 9 bases separates them. From the cysteine through the phenylalanine, the CDR3 covers 15 amino acids. The sequence is cut down to CDR3 DNA, 45 bases in frame from base 1.

The receptor comes from an adult who received the AZD1222 COVID-19 vaccine. The rearrangement combines TRBV6-1 with TRBJ1-3, with TRBD1 as a weak D call on 5 bases. The sequenced sample was peripheral blood, obtained 28 days after the second AZD1222 dose. The DNA is TGTGCCAGCAGTGAGACAGCAAACTCTGGAAACACCATATATTTT. Translated, it reads CASSETANSGNTIYF.